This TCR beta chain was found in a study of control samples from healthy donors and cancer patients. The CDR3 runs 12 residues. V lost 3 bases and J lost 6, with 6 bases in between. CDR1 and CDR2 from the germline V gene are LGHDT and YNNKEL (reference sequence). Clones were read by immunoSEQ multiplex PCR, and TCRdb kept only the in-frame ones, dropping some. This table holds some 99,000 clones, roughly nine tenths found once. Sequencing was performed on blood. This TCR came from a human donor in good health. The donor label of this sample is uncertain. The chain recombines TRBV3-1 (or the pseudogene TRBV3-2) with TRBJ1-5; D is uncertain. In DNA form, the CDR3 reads TGTGCCAGCAGCCATTATTCTCAGCCCCAGCATTTT. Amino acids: CASSHYSQPQHF.